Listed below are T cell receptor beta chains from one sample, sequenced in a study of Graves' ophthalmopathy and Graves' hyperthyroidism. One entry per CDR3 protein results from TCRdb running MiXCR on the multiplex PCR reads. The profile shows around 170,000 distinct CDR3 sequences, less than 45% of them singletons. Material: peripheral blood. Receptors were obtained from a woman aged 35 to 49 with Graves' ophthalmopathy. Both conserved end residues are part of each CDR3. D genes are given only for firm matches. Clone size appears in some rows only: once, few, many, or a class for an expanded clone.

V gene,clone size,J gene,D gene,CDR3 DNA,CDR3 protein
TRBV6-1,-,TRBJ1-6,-,TGTGCCAGCAGCCCGTCTGAGGGGCTCTTGTCACCCCTCCACTTT,CASSPSEGLLSPLHF
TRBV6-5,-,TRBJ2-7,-,TGTGCCAGCAGTTACACGGGGGTACACTACGAGCAGTACTTC,CASSYTGVHYEQYF
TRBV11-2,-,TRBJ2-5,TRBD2,TGTGCCAGCAGCACACCAGCGGGATCACAAGAGACCCAGTACTTC,CASSTPAGSQETQYF
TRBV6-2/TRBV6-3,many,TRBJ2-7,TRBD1,TGTGCCAGCAGTTCTCACGGACAGGGTTTTGGCGAGCAGTACTTC,CASSSHGQGFGEQYF
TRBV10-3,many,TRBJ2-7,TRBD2,TGTGCCATCAGTGGGACTAGCGGGACCTACGAGCAGTACTTC,CAISGTSGTYEQYF
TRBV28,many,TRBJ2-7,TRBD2,TGTGCCAGCAGTCTTCTAGCGGAGAGCTCCTACGAGCAGTACTTC,CASSLLAESSYEQYF
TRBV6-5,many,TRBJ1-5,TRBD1,TGTGCCAGCAGCCGGACAGGGGACGTAAATCAGCCCCAGCATTTT,CASSRTGDVNQPQHF
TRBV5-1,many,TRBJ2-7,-,TGCGCCAGCAGCTTGAACCTCGACGAGCAGTACTTC,CASSLNLDEQYF
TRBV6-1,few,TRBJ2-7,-,TGTGCCAGCAGCAACTACGGGACCAATTTCTACGAGCAGTACTTC,CASSNYGTNFYEQYF
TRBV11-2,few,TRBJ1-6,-,TGTGCCAGCGGCCCCAATTCACCCCTCCACTTT,CASGPNSPLHF
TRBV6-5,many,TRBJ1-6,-,TGTGCCAGCAGTTACGGGGGTTGGGGCTATAATTCACCCCTCCACTTT,CASSYGGWGYNSPLHF
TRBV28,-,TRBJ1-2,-,TGTGCCAGCAGTTTGCTCCGGGACACTGCGTCGGATGGCTACACCTTC,CASSLLRDTASDGYTF
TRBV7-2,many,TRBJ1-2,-,TGTGCCAGCAGCTTACCCGTTCACATGCTCGCTCCGACGGTCTCTAACTATGGCTACACCTTC,CASSLPVHMLAPTVSNYGYTF
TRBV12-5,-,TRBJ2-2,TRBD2,TGTGCTAGTGGTTTGGTACAAGGCGGGGGGAACACCGGGGAGCTGTTTTTT,CASGLVQGGGNTGELFF
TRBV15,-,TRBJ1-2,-,TGTGCCACCAGCAGAGACGGCGTAGGCTATGGCTACACCTTC,CATSRDGVGYGYTF
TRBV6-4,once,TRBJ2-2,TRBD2,TGTGCCAGCAGGACGAATACCGGGACTAGCGTCTTAGGGGAGCTGTTTTTT,CASRTNTGTSVLGELFF
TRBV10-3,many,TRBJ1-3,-,TGTGCCATCAGTATGAAGGGGAATGGAAACACCATATATTTT,CAISMKGNGNTIYF
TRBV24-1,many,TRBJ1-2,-,TGTGCCACCAGTGCCCCTCAGGAAGGTCATTATGGCTACACCTTC,CATSAPQEGHYGYTF
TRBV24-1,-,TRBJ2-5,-,TGTGCCACCAGTGCGGTTTGGGAGCAGACCCAGTACTTC,CATSAVWEQTQYF
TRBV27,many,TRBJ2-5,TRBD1,TGTGCCAGCAGACTTGGACAGGGGAATTGGGAGACCCAGTACTTC,CASRLGQGNWETQYF
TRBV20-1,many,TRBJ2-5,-,TGCAGTGCCCCCCACCCCGGACAGAAAGAGACCCAGTACTTC,CSAPHPGQKETQYF
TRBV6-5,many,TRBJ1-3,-,TGTGCCAGCGGAGAGGAGTCTGGAAACACCATATATTTT,CASGEESGNTIYF
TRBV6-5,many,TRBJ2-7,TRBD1,TGTGCCAGCAGCACAGGGACAGAGCCCTACGAGCAGTACTTC,CASSTGTEPYEQYF
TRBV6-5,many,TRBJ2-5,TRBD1,TGTGCCAGCATGGCCAGGGGGCTGGAGACCCAGTACTTC,CASMARGLETQYF
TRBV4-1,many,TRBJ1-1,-,TGCGCCAGCAGCCGGCCTGGCCCTGAAGCTTTCTTT,CASSRPGPEAFF
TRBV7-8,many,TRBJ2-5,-,TGTGCCAGCAGCCGGGGACAAATCCAAGAGACCCAGTACTTC,CASSRGQIQETQYF
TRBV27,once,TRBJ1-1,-,TGTGCCAGCAGTTCCTACTTAAAGAACACTGAAGCTTTCTTT,CASSSYLKNTEAFF
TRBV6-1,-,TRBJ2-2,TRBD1,TGTGCCAGCGGGAGGACAGGGAGAACCGGGGAGCTGTTTTTT,CASGRTGRTGELFF